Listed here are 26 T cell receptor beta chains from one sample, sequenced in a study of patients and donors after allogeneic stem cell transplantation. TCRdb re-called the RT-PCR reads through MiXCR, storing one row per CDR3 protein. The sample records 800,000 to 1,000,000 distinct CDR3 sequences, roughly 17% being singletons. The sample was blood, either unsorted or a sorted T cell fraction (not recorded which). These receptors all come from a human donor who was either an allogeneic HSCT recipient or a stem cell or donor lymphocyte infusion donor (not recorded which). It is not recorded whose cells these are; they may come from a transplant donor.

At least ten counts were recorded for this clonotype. The CDR3 reads CSPRGGYSPLHF. The CDR3 nucleotides read TGCAGCCCCCGCGGAGGGTATTCACCCCTCCACTTT. The rearrangement joins TRBV20-1 to TRBJ1-6; D is unresolved. The CDR3 has 12 residues. Germline V gene lookup returns CDR1 DFQATT and CDR2 SNEGSKA (reference sequence).

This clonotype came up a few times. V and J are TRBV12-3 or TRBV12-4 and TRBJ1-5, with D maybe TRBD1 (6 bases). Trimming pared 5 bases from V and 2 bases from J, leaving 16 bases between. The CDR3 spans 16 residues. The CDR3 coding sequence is TGTGCCAGCAGTCCGCGACAGGTAGGCGGCAATCAGCCCCAGCATTTT. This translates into CASSPRQVGGNQPQHF.

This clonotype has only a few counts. The CDR3 DNA is TGCGCCAGCAGAACTGACACACCTAATGAAAAACTGTTTTTT. This encodes CASRTDTPNEKLFF. The V call is TRBV5-1, the J call TRBJ1-4; no reliable D call. Trimming stripped 5 bases from V and 3 bases from J, with 11 bases between. The CDR3 has 14 amino acids. CDR1 SGHRS and CDR2 YFSETQ come from the germline V gene.

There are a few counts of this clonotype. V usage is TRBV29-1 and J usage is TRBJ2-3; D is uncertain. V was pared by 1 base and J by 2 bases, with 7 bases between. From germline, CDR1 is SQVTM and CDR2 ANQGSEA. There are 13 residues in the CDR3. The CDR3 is CSVEGPDTDTQYF. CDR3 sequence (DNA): TGCAGCGTTGAAGGGCCAGACACAGATACGCAGTATTTT.

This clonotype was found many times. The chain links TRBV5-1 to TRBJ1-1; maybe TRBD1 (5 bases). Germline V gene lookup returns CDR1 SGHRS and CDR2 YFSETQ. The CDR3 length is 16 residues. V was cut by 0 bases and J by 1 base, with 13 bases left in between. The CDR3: CASSLGGEAWNTEAFF. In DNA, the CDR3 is TGCGCCAGCAGCTTGGGGGGCGAGGCATGGAACACTGAAGCTTTCTTT. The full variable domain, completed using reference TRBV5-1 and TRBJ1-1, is KAGVTQTPRYLIKTRGQQVTLSCSPISGHRSVSWYQQTPGQGLQFLFEYFSETQRNKGNFPGRFSGRQFSNSRSEMNVSTLELGDSALYLCASSLGGEAWNTEAFFGQGTRLTVV.

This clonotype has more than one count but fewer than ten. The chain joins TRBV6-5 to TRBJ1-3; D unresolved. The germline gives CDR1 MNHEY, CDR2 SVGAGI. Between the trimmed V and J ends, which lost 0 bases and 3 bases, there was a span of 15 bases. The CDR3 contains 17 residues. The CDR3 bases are TGTGCCAGCAGTTACTCGAACCTGGAAGGGTTTGGAAACACCATATATTTT. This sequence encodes CASSYSNLEGFGNTIYF.

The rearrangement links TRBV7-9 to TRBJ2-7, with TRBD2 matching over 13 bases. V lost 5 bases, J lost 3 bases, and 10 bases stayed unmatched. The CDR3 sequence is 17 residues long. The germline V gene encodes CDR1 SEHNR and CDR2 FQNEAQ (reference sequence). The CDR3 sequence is CASSARAGLAGLYEQYF. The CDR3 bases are TGTGCCAGCAGCGCTAGGGCGGGACTAGCGGGGCTCTACGAGCAGTACTTC.

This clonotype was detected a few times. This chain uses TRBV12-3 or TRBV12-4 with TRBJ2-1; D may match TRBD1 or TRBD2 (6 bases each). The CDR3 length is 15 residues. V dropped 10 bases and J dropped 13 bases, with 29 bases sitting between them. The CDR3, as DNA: TGTGCCACCCACGGAACAAGGGGGAGGACCGATAGTCAGTTCTTC. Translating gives CATHGTRGRTDSQFF.

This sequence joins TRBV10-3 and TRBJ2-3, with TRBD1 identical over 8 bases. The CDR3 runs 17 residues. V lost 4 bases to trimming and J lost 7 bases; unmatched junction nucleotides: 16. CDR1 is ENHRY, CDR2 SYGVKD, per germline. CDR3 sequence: CAISGQGQNRVTNTQYF. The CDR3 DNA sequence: TGTGCCATCAGTGGACAGGGGCAAAACAGGGTAACGAATACGCAGTATTTT.

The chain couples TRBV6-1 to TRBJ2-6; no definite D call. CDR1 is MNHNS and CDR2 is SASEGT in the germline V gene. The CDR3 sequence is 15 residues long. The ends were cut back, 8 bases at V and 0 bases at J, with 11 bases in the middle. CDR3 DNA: TGTGCCAGCCATCGCTCCAGCTCTGGGGCCAACGTCCTGACTTTC. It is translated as CASHRSSSGANVLTF.

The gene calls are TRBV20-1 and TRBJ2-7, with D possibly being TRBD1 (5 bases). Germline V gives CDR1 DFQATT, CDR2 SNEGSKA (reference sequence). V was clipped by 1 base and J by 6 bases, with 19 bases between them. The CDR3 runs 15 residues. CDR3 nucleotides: TGCAGTGCTAGAGGACCAGGGAAGGGGTTTGGCGAGCAGTACTTC. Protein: CSARGPGKGFGEQYF.

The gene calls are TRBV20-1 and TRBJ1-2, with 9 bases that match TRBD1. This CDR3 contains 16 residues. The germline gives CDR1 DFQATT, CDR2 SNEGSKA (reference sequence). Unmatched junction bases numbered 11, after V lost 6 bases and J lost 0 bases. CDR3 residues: CSASFGTGPSNYGYTF. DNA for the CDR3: TGCAGTGCGAGCTTTGGGACAGGGCCTTCTAACTATGGCTACACCTTC.

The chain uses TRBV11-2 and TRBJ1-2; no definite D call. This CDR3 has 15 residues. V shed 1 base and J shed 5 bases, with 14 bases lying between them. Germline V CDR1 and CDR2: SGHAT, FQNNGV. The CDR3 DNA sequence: TGTGCCAGCAGCTTAGGTGGTTCGCGGGAATATGGCTACACCTTC. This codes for CASSLGGSREYGYTF.

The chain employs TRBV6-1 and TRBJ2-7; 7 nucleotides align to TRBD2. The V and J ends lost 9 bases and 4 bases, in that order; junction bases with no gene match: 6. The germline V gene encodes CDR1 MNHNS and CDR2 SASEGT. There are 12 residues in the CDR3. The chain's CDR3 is CASWRENYEQYF. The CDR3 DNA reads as TGTGCCAGTTGGCGGGAGAATTACGAGCAGTACTTC.

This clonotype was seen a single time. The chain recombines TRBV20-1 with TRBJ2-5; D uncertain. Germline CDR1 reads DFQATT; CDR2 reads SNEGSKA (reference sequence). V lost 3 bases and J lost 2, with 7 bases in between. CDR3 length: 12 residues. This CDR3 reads CSASGRQETQYF. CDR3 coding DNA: TGCAGTGCTAGCGGACGGCAAGAGACCCAGTACTTC.

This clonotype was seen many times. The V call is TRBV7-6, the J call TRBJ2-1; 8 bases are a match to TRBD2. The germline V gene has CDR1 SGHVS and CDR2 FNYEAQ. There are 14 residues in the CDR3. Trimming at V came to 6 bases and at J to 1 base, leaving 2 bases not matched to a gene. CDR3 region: CASSIAGSYNEQFF. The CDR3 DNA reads TGTGCCAGCAGTATAGCGGGGTCCTACAATGAGCAGTTCTTC.

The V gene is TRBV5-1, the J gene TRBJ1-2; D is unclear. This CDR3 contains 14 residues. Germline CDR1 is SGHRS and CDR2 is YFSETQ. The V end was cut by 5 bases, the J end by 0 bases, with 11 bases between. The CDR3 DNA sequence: TGCGCCAGCAGATCCTACAGTGCTAACTATGGCTACACCTTC. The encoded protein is CASRSYSANYGYTF.

The CDR3 DNA reads as TGTGCCAGCAGCTTAGCGCCGGGACAGGGGGTAATAGATACGCAGTATTTT. Translated: CASSLAPGQGVIDTQYF. The gene calls are TRBV7-2 and TRBJ2-3; 11 bases are a match to TRBD1. Germline CDR1 SGHTA, CDR2 FQGNSA. J was trimmed by 5 bases and V by 0 bases; bases with no gene match: 7. This CDR3 is built from 17 residues.

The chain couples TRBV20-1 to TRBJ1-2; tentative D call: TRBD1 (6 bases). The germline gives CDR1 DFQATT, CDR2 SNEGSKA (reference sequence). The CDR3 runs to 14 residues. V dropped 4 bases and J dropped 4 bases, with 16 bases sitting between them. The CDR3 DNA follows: TGCAGTGCTACCTCCACAGGGCGAGGCTATGGCTACACCTTC. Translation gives CSATSTGRGYGYTF.

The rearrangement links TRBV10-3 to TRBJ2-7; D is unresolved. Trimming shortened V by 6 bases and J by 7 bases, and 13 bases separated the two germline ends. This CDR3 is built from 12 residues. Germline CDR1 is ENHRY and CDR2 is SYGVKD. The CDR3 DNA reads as TGTGCCATCAGAGAAGCGTCGTATGAGCAGTACTTC. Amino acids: CAIREASYEQYF.

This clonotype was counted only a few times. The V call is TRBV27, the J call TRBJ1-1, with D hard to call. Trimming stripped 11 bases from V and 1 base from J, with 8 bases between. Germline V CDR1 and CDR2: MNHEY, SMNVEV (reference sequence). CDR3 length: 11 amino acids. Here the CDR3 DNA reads TGTGCCGCAGGCCCGAACACTGAAGCTTTCTTT. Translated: CAAGPNTEAFF.

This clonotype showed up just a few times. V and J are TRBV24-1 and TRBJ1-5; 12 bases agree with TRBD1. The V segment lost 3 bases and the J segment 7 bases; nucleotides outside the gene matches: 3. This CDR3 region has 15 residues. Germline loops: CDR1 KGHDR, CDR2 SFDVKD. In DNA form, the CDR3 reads TGTGCCACCAGTGATCCCGGGACAGGGGGCCAGCCCCAGCATTTT. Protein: CATSDPGTGGQPQHF.

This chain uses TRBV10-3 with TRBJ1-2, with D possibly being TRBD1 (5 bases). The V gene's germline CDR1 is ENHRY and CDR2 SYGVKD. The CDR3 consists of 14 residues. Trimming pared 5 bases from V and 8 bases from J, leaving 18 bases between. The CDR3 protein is CAISSDSSASGYTF. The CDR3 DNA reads TGTGCCATCAGTTCAGACAGTTCCGCGAGCGGCTACACCTTC.

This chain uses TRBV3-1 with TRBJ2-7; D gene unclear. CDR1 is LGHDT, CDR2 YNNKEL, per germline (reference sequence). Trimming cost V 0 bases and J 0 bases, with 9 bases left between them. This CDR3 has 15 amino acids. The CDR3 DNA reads TGTGCCAGCAGCCAAGATCCCGGGTCCTCCTACGAGCAGTACTTC. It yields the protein CASSQDPGSSYEQYF.

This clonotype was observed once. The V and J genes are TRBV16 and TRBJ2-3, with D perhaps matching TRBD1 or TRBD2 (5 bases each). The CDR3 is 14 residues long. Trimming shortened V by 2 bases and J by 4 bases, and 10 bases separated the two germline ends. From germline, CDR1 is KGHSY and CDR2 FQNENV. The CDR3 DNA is TGTGCCAGCAGCCAAATGGGGACCGCAGATACGCAGTATTTT. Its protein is CASSQMGTADTQYF. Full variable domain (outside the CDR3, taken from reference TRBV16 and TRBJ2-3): GEEVAQTPKHLVRGEGQKAKLYCAPIKGHSYVFWYQQVLKNEFKFLISFQNENVFDETGMPKERFSAKCLPNSPCSLEIQATKLEDSAVYFCASSQMGTADTQYFGPGTRLTVL.

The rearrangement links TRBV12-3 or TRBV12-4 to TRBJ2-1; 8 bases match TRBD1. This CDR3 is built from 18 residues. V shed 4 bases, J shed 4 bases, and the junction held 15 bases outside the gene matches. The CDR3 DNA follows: TGTGCCAGCAGTTCGAGGACAGGGAAACTTATCCATTACAATGAGCAGTTCTTC. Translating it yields CASSSRTGKLIHYNEQFF.